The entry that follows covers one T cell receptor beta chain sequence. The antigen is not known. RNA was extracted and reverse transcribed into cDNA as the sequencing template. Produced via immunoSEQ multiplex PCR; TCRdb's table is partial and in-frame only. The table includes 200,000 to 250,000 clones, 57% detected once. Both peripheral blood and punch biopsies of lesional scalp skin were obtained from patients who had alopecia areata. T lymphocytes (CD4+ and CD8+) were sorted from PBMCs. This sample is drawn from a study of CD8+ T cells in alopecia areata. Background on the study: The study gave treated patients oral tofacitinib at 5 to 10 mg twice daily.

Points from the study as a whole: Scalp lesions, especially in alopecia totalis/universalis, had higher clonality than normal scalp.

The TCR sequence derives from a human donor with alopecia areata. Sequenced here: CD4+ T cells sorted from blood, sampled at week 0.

The CDR3 loop is CASSPGTQMNTEAFF. CDR3 DNA: TGTGCCAGCTCTCCCGGGACTCAGATGAACACTGAAGCTTTCTTT. The chain recombines TRBV18 with TRBJ1-1; a possible D gene is TRBD1 (5 bases). Trimming cost V 6 bases and J 0 bases, with 14 bases left between them. Per the germline V gene, CDR1 is KGHSH and CDR2 is LQKENI. The CDR3 loop spans 15 amino acids.